This T cell receptor beta chain was observed in a study of blood T cell repertoires in COVID-19 (dated by TCRdb to about 2020). With respect to the entire study: Collaborator samples came from the United States, Italy and Spain and covered acute and convalescent phases of COVID-19. The material from the prospective study consisted of cDNA or gDNA derived from T cells, B-cell-depleted T cells, or PBMCs. The dataset comprised deeply sampled blood TCRbeta repertoires from subjects exposed to, actively infected with, or recovered from COVID-19. The repertoires were released in a freely available public database intended as a resource for research on the immune response to SARS-CoV-2. The samples were drawn from the first 160 participants of the ongoing ImmuneRACE study and from under 1,500 subjects provided by 6 global collaborators. The sample metadata nearly always contained a de-identified subject ID, COVID-19 status, age in years and sex. Where available, HLA class I and class II types were taken from metadata supplied by the sample provider and were not determined by assay-based typing. Broader findings and caveats from the paper: The amount of clinical and demographic metadata varied by source and participant and was provided uncurated.

The immunoSEQ Assay, a bias-controlled multiplex PCR, was used to amplify TCRbeta CDR3 regions from genomic DNA. In the authors' own workflow: Nucleated cell counts per sample were estimated from amplification of reference gene primers within the assay. To quantify the absolute abundance of each unique TCRbeta CDR3 rearrangement, sequence reads were collapsed and filtered. For each sample, productive Simpson clonality was calculated as the square root of Simpson's diversity index across productive rearrangements. TCRdb took this table from immuneACCESS and kept in-frame rearrangements with V and J called. Such tables lack part of the clones; where checked against another copy, unresolved V genes explain under half of the gap, and the rest is unexplained. V, J and clone size are those of that table, while D and trimming were read from the DNA. The sample has approximately 70,000 clones on record, more than 65% of them singletons. In total, the top ten clones hold about 5% of the sample.

Whole blood was collected in K2EDTA tubes by collaborating institutions according to the institutions' own protocols. For TCRbeta analysis, collaborators shipped samples as frozen whole blood, isolated PBMCs, or DNA extracted from either of those sample types. On this clone: Its binding antigen is unknown. Per-nucleotide qualities are absent, and no much larger clonotype sits a single base away.

The CDR3 has 14 amino acids, counting the end cysteine and phenylalanine. Kept here is only the CDR3 DNA, which spans 42 bases and is read in frame from base 1. Per the germline V gene, MNHNS is the CDR1 and SASEGT is the CDR2. V gives up 1 base and J gives up 2 bases, and the segment between their germline ends measures 9 bases. Sample: peripheral blood. The source of this sequence is a woman of 80 years or more with active or convalescent COVID-19. The chain links TRBV6-1 with TRBJ2-7; confidence is insufficient to name the D gene. The sequenced DNA: TGTGCCAGCAGTGAAGTGGTGGAGACCTACGAGCAGTACTTC. Its coded protein is CASSEVVETYEQYF.